This TCR beta chain stems from a study of T cell repertoires in cytomegalovirus infection. Study summary: Indications came from public TCR beta signatures; they pointed to CMV infection and to a matching HLA type.

This clonotype showed up just once. The antigen is undetermined. Whole-study findings and limits: The cumulative frequency of public TCR beta families distinguished individuals who carried CMV together with the relevant HLA. The ex vivo response showed dominance by HLA-C-restricted CMV-specific TCR beta clonotypes.

From germline, CDR1 is DFQATT and CDR2 SNEGSKA (reference sequence). The CDR3 loop spans 15 amino acids. The ends lost 6 bases at V and 0 bases at J; junction bases unmatched: 4. Each CDR3 protein gets one entry after TCRdb re-called the reads with MiXCR. This sample yields just under 550,000 distinct CDR3 sequences, of which more than 25% are seen a single time; under 15% belongs to the top ten. The V call is TRBV20-1, the J call TRBJ2-3; 12 nucleotides line up with TRBD2. The TCR sequence derives from a human donor in good health (CMV status not recorded). Some clones in this sample may be carry-over from other donors' samples. The source material was PBMCs. The CDR3 DNA follows: TGCAGTGCGGGGGGACTAGCGGGCAGCACAGATACGCAGTATTTT. Translated, it gives CSAGGLAGSTDTQYF.